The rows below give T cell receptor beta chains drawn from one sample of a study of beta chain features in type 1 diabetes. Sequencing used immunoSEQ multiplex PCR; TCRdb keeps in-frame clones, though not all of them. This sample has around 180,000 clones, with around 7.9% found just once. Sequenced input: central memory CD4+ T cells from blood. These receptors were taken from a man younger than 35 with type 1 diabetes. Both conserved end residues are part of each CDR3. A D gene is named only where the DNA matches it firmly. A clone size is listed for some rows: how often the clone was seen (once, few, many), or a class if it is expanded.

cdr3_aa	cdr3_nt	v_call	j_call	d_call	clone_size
CASSPWERGDGNEQFF	TGTGCCAGCTCACCATGGGAGCGGGGTGACGGGAATGAGCAGTTCTTC	TRBV18	TRBJ2-1	TRBD2	-
CASSPKGASGGYTDTQYF	TGTGCCAGCAGCCCAAAAGGGGCTAGCGGAGGATACACAGATACGCAGTATTTT	TRBV7-2	TRBJ2-3	TRBD2	few
CASSVAPGTSGGLEQFF	TGTGCCAGCAGCGTAGCCCCAGGGACTAGCGGGGGGTTAGAGCAGTTCTTC	TRBV9	TRBJ2-1	TRBD2	few
CASSLMGGSQETQYF	TGTGCCAGCAGCTTAATGGGGGGGTCACAAGAGACCCAGTACTTC	TRBV7-2	TRBJ2-5	TRBD2	few
CASSQDSATDTQYF	TGCGCCAGCAGCCAAGATTCAGCGACAGATACGCAGTATTTT	TRBV4-3	TRBJ2-3	-	few
CATRDGGQGALSGANVLTF	TGTGCCACCAGAGACGGAGGACAGGGGGCGCTTTCTGGGGCCAACGTCCTGACTTTC	TRBV15	TRBJ2-6	TRBD1	-
CASSKGDRGEAYEQYF	TGCGCCAGCAGCAAGGGGGACAGGGGGGAGGCCTACGAGCAGTACTTC	TRBV5-1	TRBJ2-7	TRBD1	-
CASSLAGVGGYTF	TGTGCCAGCAGCTTAGCGGGGGTAGGGGGCTACACCTTC	TRBV13	TRBJ1-2	-	few
CAWERYGYEQYF	TGTGCCTGGGAGAGGTACGGGTACGAGCAGTACTTC	TRBV30	TRBJ2-7	-	few
CASNRELNTEAFF	TGTGCCAGTAATCGGGAGCTGAACACTGAAGCTTTCTTT	TRBV19	TRBJ1-1	-	many
CASSPPGTTPGQPQHF	TGTGCCAGCAGTCCACCCGGGACAACTCCCGGGCAGCCCCAGCATTTT	TRBV28	TRBJ1-5	-	-
CASSTGTREKLFF	TGTGCCAGCAGCACCGGGACTAGGGAAAAACTGTTTTTT	TRBV27	TRBJ1-4	-	-
CASSARTGGREQFF	TGTGCCAGCAGTGCGCGGACAGGGGGCCGTGAGCAGTTCTTC	TRBV2	TRBJ2-1	TRBD1	few
CASSPTGWEQYF	TGTGCCAGCAGCCCTACAGGGTGGGAGCAGTACTTC	TRBV7-2	TRBJ2-7	-	few
CASSATGQQASTDTQYF	TGTGCCAGCAGCGCGACCGGACAGCAAGCTAGCACAGATACGCAGTATTTT	TRBV9	TRBJ2-3	-	-
CASSLGGQGYEQYF	TGTGCCAGCAGCTTAGGGGGACAGGGCTACGAGCAGTACTTC	TRBV7-2	TRBJ2-7	TRBD1	few
CASSLRIGTGINEQFF	TGTGCCAGCAGCCTCCGGATCGGGACAGGGATCAATGAGCAGTTCTTC	TRBV7-2	TRBJ2-1	TRBD1	-
CATTGTGVDQPQHF	TGTGCCACTACCGGGACAGGGGTCGATCAGCCCCAGCATTTT	TRBV10-3	TRBJ1-5	TRBD1	few
CASSLGDSRYQYF	TGTGCCAGCAGCTTAGGTGATAGCCGTTACCAGTACTTC	TRBV11-2	TRBJ2-5	-	-
CATSRKQGDATGELFF	TGTGCCACCAGCAGAAAACAGGGGGATGCGACCGGGGAGCTGTTTTTT	TRBV15	TRBJ2-2	TRBD1	-
CASSITGGVTYEQYF	TGCGCCAGCAGCATAACAGGGGGCGTAACCTACGAGCAGTACTTC	TRBV5-1	TRBJ2-7	TRBD1	-
CASTARGPLAGGELFF	TGTGCCAGCACCGCCCGAGGCCCCCTTGCGGGCGGGGAGCTGTTTTTT	TRBV9	TRBJ2-2	-	few
CASSLGGGGPTGELFF	TGTGCCAGCAGCTTGGGGGGCGGGGGACCGACCGGGGAGCTGTTTTTT	TRBV5-4	TRBJ2-2	TRBD2	-
CASSSSGLGNQPQHF	TGTGCCAGCAGCTCATCAGGGTTGGGGAATCAGCCCCAGCATTTT	TRBV2	TRBJ1-5	-	few
CASSPTGDSYNEQFF	TGTGCCAGCAGCCCTACAGGGGACTCCTACAATGAGCAGTTCTTC	TRBV5-4	TRBJ2-1	TRBD1	-
CASSQDLYNEQFF	TGCGCCAGCAGCCAAGATCTCTACAATGAGCAGTTCTTC	TRBV4-3	TRBJ2-1	-	-
CASSLLPANSGANVLTF	TGTGCCAGCAGCTTGTTACCCGCTAACTCTGGGGCCAACGTCCTGACTTTC	TRBV5-5	TRBJ2-6	-	few
CAWTSGPYGYTF	TGTGCCTGGACGTCAGGGCCCTATGGCTACACCTTC	TRBV30	TRBJ1-2	-	-
CASSLEGAGGPYGANVLTF	TGCGCCAGCAGCTTGGAAGGTGCGGGAGGGCCTTACGGGGCCAACGTCCTGACTTTC	TRBV5-1	TRBJ2-6	TRBD2	many
CASSYTGTTSYEQYF	TGTGCCAGCAGTTACACCGGGACTACCTCCTACGAGCAGTACTTC	TRBV2	TRBJ2-7	TRBD2	few
CASSPVIRNSPLHF	TGTGCCAGCAGTCCGGTGATTCGGAATTCACCCCTCCACTTT	TRBV6-5	TRBJ1-6	-	-
CASSGAHSLSYNEQFF	TGTGCCAGCAGTGGAGCCCATTCCCTCTCCTACAATGAGCAGTTCTTC	TRBV28	TRBJ2-1	-	-
CASSLGHTRGAHEQYF	TGTGCCAGCAGCTTAGGACACACCCGGGGGGCGCACGAGCAGTACTTC	TRBV11-2	TRBJ2-7	-	-
CASSLGLAGAGEQFF	TGCGCCAGCAGCTTGGGACTAGCGGGAGCGGGTGAGCAGTTCTTC	TRBV5-1	TRBJ2-1	TRBD2	many
CAWSVLRLGQTGELFF	TGTGCCTGGAGTGTACTAAGACTAGGTCAGACCGGGGAGCTGTTTTTT	TRBV30	TRBJ2-2	-	few